What follows are 29 T cell receptor beta chains derived from one specimen sequenced in a study of somatic mutations in cytotoxic T cells in rheumatoid arthritis. Profiled with immunoSEQ multiplex PCR; TCRdb holds only in-frame clones, not every one. This sample has more than 11,000 clones, with under 80% found just once. Material: CD8+ T cells sorted from blood. The receptors were gathered from an adult with rheumatoid arthritis.

J is TRBJ1-2 and V is TRBV6-4, with D possibly TRBD1 on 6 matching bases. Trimming cost V 8 bases and J 3 bases, with 22 bases left between them. CDR3 length: 16 residues. Germline values: CDR1 MRHNA, CDR2 SNTAGT. The CDR3: CASPSGGGRSYYGYTF. The DNA of the CDR3 is TGTGCCAGCCCCTCGGGGGGCGGAAGGAGTTACTATGGCTACACCTTC.

This chain connects TRBV4-1 to TRBJ1-4; 8 bases match TRBD1. Germline V gene sequence: CDR1 MGHRA, CDR2 YSYEKL. The CDR3 is 16 amino acids. Trimming cost V 3 bases and J 6 bases; bases outside gene matches: 9. The CDR3 DNA sequence: TGCGCCAGCAGCCAGGACTCAGGGGGCTATGATGAAAAACTGTTTTTT. Translating it yields CASSQDSGGYDEKLFF.

This chain uses TRBV28 with TRBJ2-1; 11 positions agree with TRBD1. Germline V gene data show CDR1 as MDHEN and CDR2 as SYDVKM. This CDR3 region has 15 residues. V trimming: 4 bases; J trimming: 7 bases; junction bases outside the gene matches: 6. The CDR3 region has the DNA TGTGCCAGCAGTTCCGGGACAGGGGGGGCAAATGAGCAGTTCTTC. This translates into CASSSGTGGANEQFF.

This clone was seen a single time. The V call is TRBV6-1, the J call TRBJ2-7; the match to TRBD1 covers 10 bases. CDR3 length equals 14 residues. V lost 7 bases to trimming and J lost 5 bases; unmatched junction nucleotides: 8. Germline values: CDR1 MNHNS, CDR2 SASEGT. For the CDR3, the DNA is TGTGCCAGCATAGGGACAGGGGAAATCGACGAGCAGTACTTC. Protein: CASIGTGEIDEQYF.

In this sample, this clone turned up once. The V call is TRBV5-4, the J call TRBJ2-6; unclear D gene. The CDR3 covers 15 residues. Germline lookup yields CDR1 SGHNT and CDR2 YYREEE (reference sequence). The germline V and J ends were trimmed by 4 bases and 0 bases, with 8 bases remaining between them. DNA of the CDR3: TGTGCCAGCAGCCCAACAGCCTCTGGGGCCAACGTCCTGACTTTC. Residues: CASSPTASGANVLTF.

The CDR3 region is CASSIGVGNTEAFF. The CDR3 DNA sequence: TGTGCCAGTAGTATAGGGGTGGGGAACACTGAAGCTTTCTTT. The chain carries TRBV19 and TRBJ1-1; unclear D gene. Germline V gives CDR1 LNHDA, CDR2 SQIVND (reference sequence). V lost 1 base and J lost 1, with 7 bases in between. This CDR3 is 14 amino acids long.

In this sample, this clone turned up a few times. The gene calls are TRBV4-1 and TRBJ2-1, with no clear D. Germline CDR1 MGHRA, CDR2 YSYEKL. V lost 1 base, J lost 7 bases, and 8 bases lay in between. This CDR3 comprises 13 residues. CDR3 sequence: CASSQGVENEQFF. The CDR3 DNA is TGCGCCAGCAGCCAAGGGGTCGAGAATGAGCAGTTCTTC.

The chain uses TRBV6-6 and TRBJ2-2; the D call may be TRBD1 or TRBD2 (7 bases each). Germline V gives CDR1 MNHNY, CDR2 SVGAGI (reference sequence). This CDR3 contains 13 residues. V gave up 8 bases and J gave up 7 bases, with 14 bases separating them. The chain's CDR3 is CASAGGTIGELFF. CDR3 DNA: TGTGCCAGCGCAGGGGGGACTATCGGGGAGCTGTTTTTT.

The chain is built from TRBV11-2 and TRBJ2-1; TRBD2 might be the D (7 bases). The CDR3 loop spans 14 amino acids. Deletions cut 2 bases from V and 8 bases from J, with 13 bases between. CDR1 is SGHAT and CDR2 is FQNNGV in the germline V gene. CDR3 coding DNA: TGTGCCAGCAGCTTATATCGGGGGGCCGATGAGCAGTTCTTC. Amino acids: CASSLYRGADEQFF.

The chain joins TRBV28 to TRBJ2-3; either TRBD1 or TRBD2 may supply D (7 bases each). Per the germline V gene, CDR1 is MDHEN and CDR2 is SYDVKM. Trimming removed 1 base at V and 4 bases at J, with 18 bases between. CDR3 length: 17 residues. As DNA, the CDR3 is TGTGCCAGCAGTTTATACCCAGGGGGGGGTTGGGCAGATACGCAGTATTTT. This sequence encodes CASSLYPGGGWADTQYF.

The chain recombines TRBV5-6 with TRBJ2-7; D is undetermined. Germline-derived CDR1 and CDR2 are SGHDT and YYEEEE. The ends were cut back, 10 bases at V and 1 base at J, with 15 bases in the middle. This CDR3 has 13 amino acids. The CDR3 nucleotides read TGTGCCGGAACCAAGACCGGATCCTACGAGCAGTACTTC. This translates into CAGTKTGSYEQYF.

V is TRBV27 and J is TRBJ1-1; D remains ambiguous. CDR1 and CDR2 from the germline V gene are MNHEY and SMNVEV (reference sequence). The CDR3 sequence is 15 residues long. V lost 0 bases and J 1 base, leaving 9 bases between the germline ends. Here the CDR3 DNA reads TGTGCCAGCAGTTTATCAAAAAACAAGAACACTGAAGCTTTCTTT. This codes for CASSLSKNKNTEAFF.

This CDR3 is CASSLGWQDQFF. The CDR3 DNA reads TGTGCCAGCAGCTTGGGGTGGCAAGACCAGTTCTTC. The chain carries TRBV5-6 and TRBJ2-1; D gene uncertain. The V gene's germline CDR1 is SGHDT and CDR2 YYEEEE. The CDR3 consists of 12 residues. Trimming removed 0 bases at V and 13 bases at J, with 11 bases between.

The chain joins TRBV13 to TRBJ2-1; D perhaps matches TRBD2 (7 bases). V was clipped by 1 base and J by 9 bases, with 16 bases between them. CDR3 size: 15 residues. Germline values: CDR1 PRHDT, CDR2 FYEKMQ (reference sequence). The CDR3 sequence: CASSLEGGTPTEQFF. The CDR3 DNA reads as TGTGCCAGCAGCTTAGAGGGGGGGACCCCCACTGAGCAGTTCTTC.

This chain links TRBV4-1 with TRBJ1-4, with D possibly being TRBD1 (5 bases). Germline V lookup: CDR1 MGHRA, CDR2 YSYEKL. CDR3 length equals 15 residues. V lost 4 bases to trimming and J lost 8 bases, with 17 bases between them. The CDR3 nucleotides read TGCGCCAGCAGCCCCGGGGAAGCAGGGAGGGAAAAACTGTTTTTT. It is translated as CASSPGEAGREKLFF.

This clone has just one count. This rearrangement joins TRBV15 to TRBJ2-1, with TRBD1 matching 9 bases. The length of the CDR3 is 16 residues. Germline values: CDR1 LNHNV, CDR2 YYDKDF (reference sequence). V dropped 0 bases and J dropped 6; count of bases not matched to a gene: 6. The CDR3 here is CATSRDRGDRVNEQFF. CDR3 sequence (DNA): TGTGCCACCAGCAGAGATAGAGGGGACAGGGTCAATGAGCAGTTCTTC.

The V call is TRBV6-1, the J call TRBJ2-3, with D unresolved. Trimming took off 5 bases at V and 4 bases at J, with 10 bases between the two ends. The CDR3 covers 13 residues. Germline V gives CDR1 MNHNS, CDR2 SASEGT. Here the CDR3 DNA reads TGTGCCAGCAGTTTATCCCGACCAGATACGCAGTATTTT. Translating gives CASSLSRPDTQYF.

The chain carries TRBV28 and TRBJ1-4; weak D call: TRBD1 (5 bases). Between the trimmed V and J ends, which lost 5 bases and 3 bases, there was a span of 13 bases. CDR1 is MDHEN and CDR2 is SYDVKM in the germline V gene. The CDR3 spans 15 residues. CDR3 DNA sequence: TGTGCCAGCAGTACCCACAAGGGACCTAATGAAAAACTGTTTTTT. Protein sequence: CASSTHKGPNEKLFF.

The chain employs TRBV15 and TRBJ1-5, with D maybe TRBD1 (6 bases). The germline CDR1 and CDR2 sequences are LNHNV and YYDKDF (reference sequence). This CDR3 has 17 amino acids. V was shortened by 4 bases and J by 2 bases, with 18 bases between the two germline ends. The DNA of the CDR3 is TGTGCCACCAGCACTTTCGCGGGGGGCGCGGGCAATCAGCCCCAGCATTTT. It yields the protein CATSTFAGGAGNQPQHF.

This chain joins TRBV6-5 and TRBJ1-4; 7 positions agree with TRBD1. V lost 4 bases and J lost 10; bases outside the gene matches: 6. The length of the CDR3 is 13 residues. Per germline, CDR1 MNHEY and CDR2 SVGAGI. For the CDR3, the DNA is TGTGCCAGCAGTTTAGGGGGCAGGGGAAAACTGTTTTTT. It codes for CASSLGGRGKLFF.

V gene TRBV4-1 combines with J gene TRBJ2-6; D is perhaps TRBD1 (5 bases). The length of the CDR3 is 15 residues. The V end was cut by 6 bases, the J end by 2 bases, with 11 bases between. Germline lookup yields CDR1 MGHRA and CDR2 YSYEKL. This CDR3 is CASSSQDTGANVLTF. Here the CDR3 DNA reads TGCGCCAGCAGTTCCCAGGACACTGGGGCCAACGTCCTGACTTTC.

In DNA, the CDR3 is TGTGCCAGCAGCCGAACAGCGGGGGGCCGTAATGAGCAGTTCTTC. This encodes CASSRTAGGRNEQFF. The J gene is TRBJ2-1, the V gene TRBV7-9, with TRBD2 matching 9 bases. CDR3 length equals 15 residues. With V trimmed by 5 bases and J by 7 bases, 9 bases remained unmatched. Germline V gene sequence: CDR1 SEHNR, CDR2 FQNEAQ (reference sequence).

This clone came up a few times. V usage is TRBV19 and J usage is TRBJ1-1; 7 positions match TRBD1. Germline lookup yields CDR1 LNHDA and CDR2 SQIVND (reference sequence). Unmatched junction bases numbered 7, after V lost 5 bases and J lost 4 bases. The length of the CDR3 is 14 residues. Here the CDR3 DNA reads TGTGCCAGTAGTCCTGGACAGGAAATCACTGAAGCTTTCTTT. Its translation is CASSPGQEITEAFF.

The rearrangement joins TRBV28 to TRBJ1-2, with no clear D. Germline CDR1 MDHEN, CDR2 SYDVKM. This CDR3 comprises 15 residues. Trimming took off 2 bases at V and 6 bases at J, with 16 bases between the two ends. The CDR3 spells CASSLSSRPVDGYTF. For the CDR3, the DNA is TGTGCCAGCAGTTTAAGTTCACGGCCGGTGGATGGCTACACCTTC.

The gene calls are TRBV10-3 and TRBJ1-2, with 9 bases identical to TRBD1. V lost 8 bases, J lost 0 bases, and 1 base stayed unmatched. This CDR3 region has 13 residues. Germline CDR1 and CDR2: ENHRY and SYGVKD. CDR3 sequence (DNA): TGTGCCATCGACAGGGGGTCTAACTATGGCTACACCTTC. Protein: CAIDRGSNYGYTF.

The chain joins TRBV9 to TRBJ2-7, with D unresolved. Trimming took off 4 bases at V and 3 bases at J, with 17 bases between the two ends. Germline loops: CDR1 SGDLS, CDR2 YYNGEE. This CDR3 comprises 15 residues. DNA of the CDR3: TGTGCCAGCAGCCCGAGAGAGGTCAGCAGCTACGAGCAGTACTTC. Its protein product is CASSPREVSSYEQYF.

CDR3 sequence reads: CASSSRESNEKLFF. The CDR3 DNA reads TGTGCCAGCAGCTCCAGGGAGTCAAACGAAAAACTGTTTTTT. The rearrangement joins TRBV5-8 to TRBJ1-4; D may be TRBD1 (5 bases). The V gene lost 3 bases and the J gene lost 8 bases, with 14 bases spanning the gap. The CDR3 has 14 residues. Germline CDR1 is SGHTS and CDR2 is YDEGEE.

The J gene is TRBJ2-3, the V gene TRBV27; TRBD1 matches at 7 bases. With 6 bases clipped from V and 1 base from J, the junction kept 7 bases outside the gene matches. Germline lookup yields CDR1 MNHEY and CDR2 SMNVEV (reference sequence). This CDR3 comprises 15 residues. The CDR3 loop reads CASSTSGGGTDTQYF. In nucleotides, the CDR3 is TGTGCCAGCAGCACTTCAGGGGGTGGCACAGATACGCAGTATTTT.

The gene calls are TRBV4-2 and TRBJ2-7; 7 nucleotides agree with TRBD2. The CDR3 totals 16 residues. With 0 bases clipped from V and 0 bases from J, the junction kept 5 bases outside the gene matches. Germline V gene sequence: CDR1 LGHNA, CDR2 YNFKEQ. The CDR3 DNA reads TGTGCCAGCAGCCAAGAGCAAGCGGGGAGCTCCTACGAGCAGTACTTC. Protein product: CASSQEQAGSSYEQYF.